The next 24 T cell receptor beta chains were all read from a single sample in a study of vaccination and CD4 T cells after COVID-19. These receptors lack a known antigen. Sequencing of DNA taken from cultured CD4+ T cells relied on the Oncomine TCR Beta short-read assay. MiXCR, run by TCRdb on the PCR reads, gives a single entry per CDR3 protein. The table has about 1,100 distinct CDR3 sequences, about 14% seen once. Treatment: approximately 10-day PBMC culture with coronavirus spike peptide pools or control peptides (ViraFEST assay). CD4+ T cells of the unexposed donor were collected before the COVID-19 pandemic (2011-2018). The sample was CD4+ T cells from blood, cultured in vitro. Receptor source: a human donor in good health.

Judged by abundance, this clonotype is medium-sized (0.01 to 0.1%). The chain couples TRBV7-9 to TRBJ1-1; D unresolved. V lost 5 bases to trimming and J lost 0 bases, with 10 bases between them. The CDR3 consists of 14 residues. Germline V lookup: CDR1 SEHNR, CDR2 FQNEAQ (reference sequence). The CDR3 DNA is TGTGCCAGCAGCCGCCCAGAGATGAACACTGAAGCTTTCTTT. This sequence encodes CASSRPEMNTEAFF.

This clonotype is judged medium-sized (0.01 to 0.1%). The rearrangement joins TRBV6-1 to TRBJ1-1; no definite D call. Germline V gene data show CDR1 as MNHNS and CDR2 as SASEGT. The CDR3 length is 13 residues. The V gene lost 6 bases and the J gene lost 6 bases, with 14 bases spanning the gap. CDR3 in amino acids: CASRRMPPPEAFF. The CDR3 bases are TGTGCCAGCAGGAGGATGCCCCCTCCTGAAGCTTTCTTT.

This clonotype counts as large. The rearrangement joins TRBV27 to TRBJ1-5; weak D call: TRBD1 (5 bases). V lost 4 bases and J 5 bases, leaving 9 bases between the germline ends. CDR3 length: 13 residues. Germline CDR1 MNHEY, CDR2 SMNVEV (reference sequence). CDR3 DNA sequence: TGTGCCAGCAGTTCGGACACTGATCAGCCCCAGCATTTT. Translating gives CASSSDTDQPQHF.

The sample holds a few counts of this clonotype. The chain has TRBV12-3 or TRBV12-4 and TRBJ1-2; TRBD1 aligns across 10 bases. With V trimmed by 4 bases and J by 7 bases, 6 bases remained unmatched. This CDR3 has 14 residues. CDR3 residues: CASSSGTGVPGYTF. DNA of the CDR3: TGTGCCAGCAGTTCCGGGACAGGGGTCCCTGGCTACACCTTC.

This clonotype is medium-sized (0.01 to 0.1%) in the sample. This chain connects TRBV20-1 to TRBJ1-5; D ambiguous. The length of the CDR3 is 13 residues. Germline CDR1 DFQATT, CDR2 SNEGSKA (reference sequence). Trimming removed 1 base at V and 11 bases at J, with 15 bases between. CDR3 sequence (DNA): TGCAGTGCTAGAGGAGATCCTCGGGAGGCCCAGCATTTT. Protein sequence: CSARGDPREAQHF.

By share, this clonotype ranks as large. The chain employs TRBV12-3 or TRBV12-4 and TRBJ1-5; TRBD1 agrees at 7 bases. Trimming removed 7 bases from V and 6 bases from J; junction bases left unmatched: 12. The CDR3 has 15 amino acids. CDR3 in amino acids: CASTQGEFQGQPQHF. Here the CDR3 DNA reads TGTGCCAGCACCCAGGGGGAGTTTCAAGGTCAGCCCCAGCATTTT.

The chain links TRBV24-1 to TRBJ1-5; weak D call: TRBD1 (5 bases). This CDR3 has 15 residues. V was trimmed by 4 bases and J by 4 bases, leaving 13 bases between them. CDR1 is KGHDR and CDR2 is SFDVKD in the germline V gene. Here the CDR3 DNA reads TGTGCCACCAGTGACCCGGGGACGGCGAATCAGCCCCAGCATTTT. Translated: CATSDPGTANQPQHF.

The rearrangement links TRBV19 to TRBJ2-5; D may be TRBD2 (6 bases). V was shortened by 6 bases and J by 5 bases, with 13 bases between the two germline ends. The CDR3 runs 13 residues. Germline CDR1 LNHDA, CDR2 SQIVND (reference sequence). CDR3: CASSGEAGETQYF. The CDR3 DNA is TGTGCCAGTAGCGGGGAGGCGGGGGAGACCCAGTACTTC.

This clonotype appeared a few times. The chain is built from TRBV18 and TRBJ1-1; TRBD1 might be the D (5 bases). Germline CDR1 and CDR2: KGHSH and LQKENI. The CDR3 has 18 amino acids. Trimming shortened V by 3 bases and J by 0 bases, and 20 bases separated the two germline ends. The CDR3 here is CASSPDPQGSLMNTEAFF. In nucleotides, the CDR3 is TGTGCCAGCTCACCCGATCCTCAGGGTTCCCTTATGAACACTGAAGCTTTCTTT.

J is TRBJ2-3 and V is TRBV4-2; D remains ambiguous. Germline CDR1 is LGHNA and CDR2 is YNFKEQ. The CDR3 runs to 14 residues. V was clipped by 3 bases and J by 0 bases, with 7 bases between them. CDR3 DNA sequence: TGTGCCAGCAGCCAGAAGGTCAGCACAGATACGCAGTATTTT. It codes for CASSQKVSTDTQYF.

This clonotype is classed as medium-sized. The V gene is TRBV7-2, the J gene TRBJ1-1, with D possibly being TRBD1 (5 bases). From germline, CDR1 is SGHTA and CDR2 FQGNSA. Trimming removed 5 bases at V and 4 bases at J, with 14 bases between. There are 14 residues in the CDR3. The CDR3 DNA follows: TGTGCCAGCAGCAGATACAGCGGGACCACTGAAGCTTTCTTT. Translated: CASSRYSGTTEAFF.

The chain carries TRBV5-4 and TRBJ2-5; tentatively, D is TRBD1 (6 bases). The CDR3 consists of 14 residues. Trimming shortened V by 4 bases and J by 2 bases, and 12 bases separated the two germline ends. Germline CDR1 reads SGHNT; CDR2 reads YYREEE (reference sequence). CDR3: CASSLRTVQETQYF. CDR3 bases: TGTGCCAGCAGCCTACGGACAGTACAAGAGACCCAGTACTTC.

The chain is built from TRBV10-1 and TRBJ2-7; D is ambiguous. The CDR3 runs 13 residues. Germline CDR1 reads WNHNN; CDR2 reads SYGVQD (reference sequence). V lost 3 bases and J lost 0, with 6 bases in between. In nucleotides, the CDR3 is TGCGCCAGCAGTGATCGGCACTCCTACGAGCAGTACTTC. Its translation: CASSDRHSYEQYF.

By frequency in the sample, this clonotype is medium-sized. The chain carries TRBV2 and TRBJ1-2; the match to TRBD1 covers 7 bases. The CDR3 consists of 15 residues. The trim removed 3 bases at V and 3 bases at J, leaving 7 bases unmatched. Germline-derived CDR1 and CDR2 are SNHLY and FYNNEI. The CDR3 spells CASSEDPTGYYGYTF. In DNA form, the CDR3 reads TGTGCCAGCAGTGAGGATCCGACAGGGTACTATGGCTACACCTTC.

The rearrangement links TRBV12-3 or TRBV12-4 to TRBJ2-2; either TRBD1 or TRBD2 may fit D (5 bases each). This CDR3 is built from 18 residues. The V and J ends lost 6 bases and 2 bases respectively, with 22 bases between them. The CDR3 loop reads CASRHSLDRAVNTGELFF. The CDR3, as DNA: TGTGCCAGCAGACACTCGCTAGACAGAGCGGTTAACACCGGGGAGCTGTTTTTT.

The chain uses TRBV2 and TRBJ2-6, with D possibly being TRBD1 (5 bases). With 6 bases removed from V and 2 bases from J, the gap between germline ends came to 8 bases. Germline CDR1 and CDR2: SNHLY and FYNNEI. The CDR3 loop spans 14 amino acids. DNA for the CDR3: TGTGCCAGCAGCCGACAGACTGGGGCCAACGTCCTGACTTTC. As protein: CASSRQTGANVLTF.

In its sample, this clonotype was seen a few times. The chain joins TRBV5-1 to TRBJ1-2; D perhaps matches TRBD1 (5 bases). Germline assignment: CDR1 SGHRS and CDR2 YFSETQ. The CDR3 runs to 15 residues. Trimming took 1 base from V and 5 from J, leaving 15 bases between them. In nucleotides, the CDR3 is TGCGCCAGCAGCTTGACGGCCAGGGTGGAATATGGCTACACCTTC. Protein: CASSLTARVEYGYTF. The full variable domain, rest sourced from reference TRBV5-1 and TRBJ1-2, is KAGVTQTPRYLIKTRGQQVTLSCSPISGHRSVSWYQQTPGQGLQFLFEYFSETQRNKGNFPGRFSGRQFSNSRSEMNVSTLELGDSALYLCASSLTARVEYGYTFGSGTRLTVV.

The genes are TRBV7-3 and TRBJ2-1, with unresolved D. Deletions cut 3 bases from V and 4 bases from J, with 10 bases between. Germline V gene lookup returns CDR1 SGHTA and CDR2 FQGTGA. The CDR3 spans 14 residues. The CDR3 loop reads CASSFNAGYNEQFF. DNA for the CDR3: TGTGCCAGCAGCTTCAACGCCGGGTACAATGAGCAGTTCTTC.

The chain is built from TRBV4-1 and TRBJ2-5; 7 bases are shared with TRBD1. Germline assignment: CDR1 MGHRA and CDR2 YSYEKL. V lost 0 bases, J lost 1 base, and 8 bases stayed unmatched. The CDR3 contains 17 residues. CDR3 nucleotides: TGCGCCAGCAGCCAAGAAGGGGGCGAGCAGGCCCAAGAGACCCAGTACTTC. Its translation is CASSQEGGEQAQETQYF.

The V call is TRBV5-1, the J call TRBJ2-3, with 8 bases identical to TRBD1. V dropped 4 bases and J dropped 2; count of bases not matched to a gene: 6. There are 15 residues in the CDR3. Germline V lookup: CDR1 SGHRS, CDR2 YFSETQ. In DNA form, the CDR3 reads TGCGCCAGCAGCAGCAGGACAGGGCCCACAGATACGCAGTATTTT. Translating it yields CASSSRTGPTDTQYF.

This clonotype is classed as large. The chain couples TRBV7-3 to TRBJ2-5; D ambiguous. CDR1 and CDR2 (germline): SGHTA, FQGTGA. The CDR3 contains 12 residues. Trimming shortened V by 2 bases and J by 7 bases, and 8 bases separated the two germline ends. The CDR3: CASSLDPGTQYF. CDR3 nucleotides: TGTGCCAGCAGCTTAGATCCAGGGACCCAGTACTTC.

This clonotype is judged medium-sized (0.01 to 0.1%). The rearrangement joins TRBV15 to TRBJ2-2; TRBD2 aligns across 7 bases. Unmatched junction bases numbered 4, after V lost 4 bases and J lost 2 bases. This CDR3 is built from 15 residues. The V gene's germline CDR1 is LNHNV and CDR2 YYDKDF (reference sequence). The CDR3 spells CATSMASGNTGELFF. In DNA form, the CDR3 reads TGTGCCACCAGCATGGCTAGCGGAAACACCGGGGAGCTGTTTTTT.

The gene calls are TRBV5-1 and TRBJ2-2, with 8 bases identical to TRBD1. The CDR3 totals 15 residues. Germline CDR1 is SGHRS and CDR2 is YFSETQ. V shed 4 bases and J 6 bases; nucleotides not matched to a gene: 8. In nucleotides, the CDR3 is TGCGCCAGCAGCAGCGGACAGGGTACCGCCGGGGAGCTGTTTTTT. Its translation: CASSSGQGTAGELFF.

This clonotype is labeled as medium-sized. Here the CDR3 reads CSARPGSTGTQYF. The CDR3, as DNA: TGCAGTGCTAGACCCGGTTCAACGGGGACCCAGTACTTC. The chain combines TRBV20-1 with TRBJ2-5; D unresolved. The CDR3 covers 13 residues. V lost 2 bases, J lost 7 bases, and 14 bases lay in between. Germline V gene sequence: CDR1 DFQATT, CDR2 SNEGSKA (reference sequence).